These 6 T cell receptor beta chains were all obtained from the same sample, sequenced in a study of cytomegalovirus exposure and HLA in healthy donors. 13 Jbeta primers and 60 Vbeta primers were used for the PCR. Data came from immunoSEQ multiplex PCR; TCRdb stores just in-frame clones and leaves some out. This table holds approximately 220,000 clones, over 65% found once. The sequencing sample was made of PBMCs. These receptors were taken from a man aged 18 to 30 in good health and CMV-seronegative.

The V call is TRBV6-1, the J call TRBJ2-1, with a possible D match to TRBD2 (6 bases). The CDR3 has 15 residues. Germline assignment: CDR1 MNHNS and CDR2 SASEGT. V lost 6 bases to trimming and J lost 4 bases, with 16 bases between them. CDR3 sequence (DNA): TGTGCCAGCAGGAAAGGGGCGGGGCGTTACAATGAGCAGTTCTTC. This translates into CASRKGAGRYNEQFF.

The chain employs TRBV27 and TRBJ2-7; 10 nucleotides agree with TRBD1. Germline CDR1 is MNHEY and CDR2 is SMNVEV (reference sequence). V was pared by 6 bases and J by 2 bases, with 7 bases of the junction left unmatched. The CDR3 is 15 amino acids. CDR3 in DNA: TGTGCCAGCAGGCCGGGACAGGGGCTACCCTACGAGCAGTACTTC. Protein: CASRPGQGLPYEQYF.

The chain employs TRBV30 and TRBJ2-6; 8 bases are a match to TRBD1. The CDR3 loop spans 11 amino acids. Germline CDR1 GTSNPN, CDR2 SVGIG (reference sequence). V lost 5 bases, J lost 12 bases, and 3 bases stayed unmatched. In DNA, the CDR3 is TGTGCCTGGGGACAGGGCGGCGTCCTGACTTTC. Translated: CAWGQGGVLTF.

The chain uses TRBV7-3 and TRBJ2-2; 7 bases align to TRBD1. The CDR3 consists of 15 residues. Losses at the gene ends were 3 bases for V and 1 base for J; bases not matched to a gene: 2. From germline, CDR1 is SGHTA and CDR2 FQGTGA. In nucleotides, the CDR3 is TGTGCCAGCAGCTTCAGGGGGAGGAACACCGGGGAGCTGTTTTTT. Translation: CASSFRGRNTGELFF.

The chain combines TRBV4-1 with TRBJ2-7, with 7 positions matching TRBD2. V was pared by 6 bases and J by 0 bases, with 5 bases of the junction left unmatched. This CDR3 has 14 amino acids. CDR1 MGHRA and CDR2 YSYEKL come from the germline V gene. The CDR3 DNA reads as TGCGCCAGCAGTGGGAGGGCTAGCTCCTACGAGCAGTACTTC. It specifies CASSGRASSYEQYF.

CDR3 nucleotide sequence: TGTGCCAGCTCATCTACAGGGGGCTTCACTGAAGCTTTCTTT. Its protein is CASSSTGGFTEAFF. The chain combines TRBV18 with TRBJ1-1; TRBD1 matches at 9 bases. Germline trimming cut 5 bases from V and 4 bases from J; bases unmatched to any gene: 5. This CDR3 spans 14 amino acids. The V gene's germline CDR1 is KGHSH and CDR2 LQKENI.